The clone carrying this TCR beta chain was counted once. No antigen is known for it. The data were taken from a study of shared clonotypes between healthy human individuals. Profiled with immunoSEQ multiplex PCR; TCRdb holds only in-frame clones, not every one. The table has about 2.2 million clones, around 95% seen once. General study results and limits: Generally, naive subsets (rather than memory subsets) showed larger estimated richness.

V was trimmed by 0 bases and J by 8 bases, leaving 14 bases between them. The germline V gene encodes CDR1 SGHKS and CDR2 YYEKEE (reference sequence). This CDR3 contains 15 residues. The naive CD8 population came from CD45RO-negative cells selected for CCR7, without terminally differentiated effector memory CD45RA+ cells. Donors comprised only Caucasian adults living in Nashville, Tennessee. The sequenced sample was naive CD8+ T cells from PBMCs. The rearrangement uses TRBV5-5 and TRBJ1-4; D is ambiguous. The source is a man aged 18 to 29 in good health. Some clones in this sample may be carry-over from other donors' samples. The CDR3 bases are TGTGCCAGCAGCTTGGCTACCCTTGGCGGCGAAAAACTGTTTTTT. This codes for CASSLATLGGEKLFF.